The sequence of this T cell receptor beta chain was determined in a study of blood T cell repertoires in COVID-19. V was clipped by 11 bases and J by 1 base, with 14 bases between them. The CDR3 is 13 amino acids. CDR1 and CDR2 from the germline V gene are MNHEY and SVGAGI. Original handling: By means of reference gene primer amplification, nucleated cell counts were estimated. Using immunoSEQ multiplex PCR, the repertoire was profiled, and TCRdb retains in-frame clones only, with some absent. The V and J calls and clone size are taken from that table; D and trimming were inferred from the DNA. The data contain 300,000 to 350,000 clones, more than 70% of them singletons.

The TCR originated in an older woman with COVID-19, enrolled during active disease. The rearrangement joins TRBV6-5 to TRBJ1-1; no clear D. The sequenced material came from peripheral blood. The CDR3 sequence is CAGSSTRNTEAFF. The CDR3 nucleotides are TGTGCCGGCTCCTCAACACGGAACACTGAAGCTTTCTTT.